Sequencing of this T cell receptor (beta chain) was carried out in a study of T cells after yellow fever vaccination. Many counts were recorded for this clonotype. Its antigen remains unidentified. The authors made TCR cDNA by 5'RACE template switching, adding a universal primer site and UMIs. TCRdb reprocessed the 5' RACE reads via MiXCR and lists one record per CDR3 protein. Of more than 300,000 distinct CDR3 sequences in the sample, around 7.3% were seen once. Germline CDR1 SGHTA, CDR2 FQGNSA. The CDR3 consists of 13 residues. V dropped 0 bases and J dropped 7 bases, with 9 bases sitting between them. Study-wide findings and caveats: A weaker secondary response peaked on day 5, the primary on day 15. Researchers cautioned that FACS-sorted repertoires could harbor abundant clonotypes contaminating from the bulk population. Most clones from primary vaccination resurfaced after the booster (about 96% CD4, more than 75% CD8).

This receptor was identified in a man aged 18-30 years who received the YFV17D yellow fever vaccine. The material sequenced was PBMCs, taken about 49 days after the first yellow fever vaccination. The chain employs TRBV7-2 and TRBJ1-1; D may be TRBD1 (6 bases). The CDR3 bases are TGTGCCAGCAGCTTAGCGGCCAGGGGTGAAGCTTTCTTT. Amino acid sequence: CASSLAARGEAFF.